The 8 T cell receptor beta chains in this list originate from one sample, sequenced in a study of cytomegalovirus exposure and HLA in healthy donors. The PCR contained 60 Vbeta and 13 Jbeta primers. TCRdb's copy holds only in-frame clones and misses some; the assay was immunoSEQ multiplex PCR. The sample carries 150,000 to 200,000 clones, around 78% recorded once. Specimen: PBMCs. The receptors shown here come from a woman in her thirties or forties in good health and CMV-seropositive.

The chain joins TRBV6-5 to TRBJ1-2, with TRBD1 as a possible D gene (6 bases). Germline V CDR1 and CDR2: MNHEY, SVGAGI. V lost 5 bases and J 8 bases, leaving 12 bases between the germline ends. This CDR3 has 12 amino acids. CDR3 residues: CASSAHRDGYTF. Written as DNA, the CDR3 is TGTGCCAGCAGTGCCCACAGGGACGGCTACACCTTC.

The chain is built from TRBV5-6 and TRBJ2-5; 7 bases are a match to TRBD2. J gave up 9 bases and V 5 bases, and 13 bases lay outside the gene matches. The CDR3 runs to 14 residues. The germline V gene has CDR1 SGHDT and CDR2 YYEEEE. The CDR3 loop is CASRRIGPGGSQYF. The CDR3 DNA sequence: TGTGCCAGCAGACGGATTGGACCGGGAGGATCCCAGTACTTC.

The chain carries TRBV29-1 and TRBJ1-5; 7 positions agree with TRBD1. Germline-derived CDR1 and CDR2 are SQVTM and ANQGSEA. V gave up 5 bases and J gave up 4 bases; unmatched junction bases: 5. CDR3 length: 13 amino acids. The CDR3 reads CSVSTGLNQPQHF. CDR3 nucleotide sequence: TGCAGCGTTTCGACAGGGTTGAATCAGCCCCAGCATTTT.

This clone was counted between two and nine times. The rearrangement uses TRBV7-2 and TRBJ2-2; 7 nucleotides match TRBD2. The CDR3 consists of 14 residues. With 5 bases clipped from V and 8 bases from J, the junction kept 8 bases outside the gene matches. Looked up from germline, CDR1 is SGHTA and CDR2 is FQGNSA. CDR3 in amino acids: CASSPHGGGGELFF. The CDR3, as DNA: TGTGCCAGCAGCCCACACGGGGGAGGGGGGGAGCTGTTTTTT.

CDR3 residues: CASSLRGQETQYF. The CDR3 DNA reads as TGTGCCAGCAGCTTACGCGGCCAAGAGACCCAGTACTTC. This chain connects TRBV7-8 to TRBJ2-5; D is unresolved. Trimming took off 2 bases at V and 1 base at J, with 5 bases between the two ends. This CDR3 is 13 amino acids long. Per germline, CDR1 SGHVS and CDR2 FQNEAQ.

CDR3 nucleotides: TGTGCCAGCAGCTTAGCGTCTACAGGGGGCCGGAATGAGCAGTTCTTC. This sequence encodes CASSLASTGGRNEQFF. The chain uses TRBV7-6 and TRBJ2-1; 9 nucleotides match TRBD1. Unmatched junction bases numbered 7, after V lost 0 bases and J lost 7 bases. The CDR3 loop spans 16 amino acids. Germline V lookup: CDR1 SGHVS, CDR2 FNYEAQ.

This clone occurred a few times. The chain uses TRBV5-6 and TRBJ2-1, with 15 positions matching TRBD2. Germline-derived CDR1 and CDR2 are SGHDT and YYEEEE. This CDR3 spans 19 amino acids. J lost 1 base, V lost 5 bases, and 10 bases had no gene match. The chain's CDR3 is CASSPPGLAGGISYNEQFF. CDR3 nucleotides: TGTGCCAGCAGTCCCCCGGGACTAGCGGGGGGAATATCCTACAATGAGCAGTTCTTC. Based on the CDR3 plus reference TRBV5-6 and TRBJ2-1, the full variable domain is DAGVTQSPTHLIKTRGQQVTLRCSPKSGHDTVSWYQQALGQGPQFIFQYYEEEERQRGNFPDRFSGHQFPNYSSELNVNALLLGDSALYLCASSPPGLAGGISYNEQFFGPGTRLTVL.

Here the CDR3 DNA reads TGTGCCAGCAGATCCAGGACAGGGATTGGGGGCTACACCTTC. The encoded protein is CASRSRTGIGGYTF. This chain connects TRBV6-5 to TRBJ1-2, with 8 bases that match TRBD1. The junction had 11 bases not matched to a gene; V was cut back by 6 bases and J by 8 bases. Germline CDR1 MNHEY, CDR2 SVGAGI. The CDR3 has 14 amino acids.